A single sample is the source of the 8 T cell receptor beta chains below, sequenced in a study of blood T cell repertoires in COVID-19. Only in-frame clones appear in the TCRdb table, and some are missing; sequencing was by immunoSEQ multiplex PCR. The sample records about 140,000 clones, more than 85% being singletons. The sequencing sample was made of peripheral blood. Receptor source: a man between 60 and 70 years old with active or convalescent COVID-19.

The DNA for the CDR3 is TGTGCCAGCAGTTCAACAGGGATTGATGAGCAGTTCTTC. Its protein is CASSSTGIDEQFF. The chain combines TRBV7-3 with TRBJ2-1; possibly TRBD1 for D (6 bases). The CDR3 extends over 13 amino acids. Trimming took off 6 bases at V and 8 bases at J, with 14 bases between the two ends. Germline V gives CDR1 SGHTA, CDR2 FQGTGA.

The chain links TRBV10-3 to TRBJ1-2, with 7 nucleotides matching TRBD1. The CDR3 loop spans 12 amino acids. With V trimmed by 4 bases and J by 8 bases, 4 bases remained unmatched. Germline CDR1 and CDR2: ENHRY and SYGVKD. The CDR3 loop reads CAISGTGEGYTF. Here the CDR3 DNA reads TGTGCCATCAGTGGGACAGGTGAGGGCTACACCTTC.

This chain links TRBV5-5 with TRBJ2-7; TRBD2 aligns across 12 bases. The CDR3 runs 15 residues. V gave up 3 bases and J gave up 1 base; unmatched junction bases: 2. CDR1 is SGHKS and CDR2 is YYEKEE in the germline V gene (reference sequence). CDR3: CASSSGLAGSYEQYF. The DNA of the CDR3 is TGTGCCAGCAGCTCAGGACTAGCGGGATCCTACGAGCAGTACTTC.

This clone was observed once. The V and J genes are TRBV3-1 (or the pseudogene TRBV3-2) and TRBJ1-3; 8 bases agree with TRBD1. The CDR3 extends over 14 amino acids. V lost 4 bases to trimming and J lost 8 bases; unmatched junction nucleotides: 7. CDR1 LGHDT and CDR2 YNNKEL come from the germline V gene (reference sequence). CDR3 residues: CASSRGTGGHTIYF. DNA of the CDR3: TGTGCCAGCAGCCGGGGGACAGGTGGCCACACCATATATTTT.

This chain connects TRBV24-1 to TRBJ2-1, with unresolved D. CDR3 size: 11 residues. Looked up from germline, CDR1 is KGHDR and CDR2 is SFDVKD. Trimming removed 1 base from V and 8 bases from J, with 2 bases in between. This CDR3 reads CATSDFDEQFF. CDR3 in DNA: TGTGCCACCAGTGATTTCGATGAGCAGTTCTTC.

This clone was seen just once. This chain joins TRBV29-1 and TRBJ1-1; 9 bases are shared with TRBD1. Germline assignment: CDR1 SQVTM and CDR2 ANQGSEA. This CDR3 comprises 15 residues. With V trimmed by 4 bases and J by 3 bases, 9 bases remained unmatched. The CDR3 loop is CSVGQGGRVDTEAFF. The CDR3 nucleotides are TGCAGCGTTGGACAGGGGGGGCGGGTTGACACTGAAGCTTTCTTT.

The V call is TRBV28, the J call TRBJ1-6; 10 bases are a match to TRBD1. The length of the CDR3 is 16 residues. Germline V gives CDR1 MDHEN, CDR2 SYDVKM. V lost 5 bases to trimming and J lost 11 bases; unmatched junction nucleotides: 12. The DNA of the CDR3 is TGTGCCAGCAGTCCCCCGGGACAGGGGATCAATCCACCCCTCCACTTT. Translation gives CASSPPGQGINPPLHF. The complete variable domain, with remaining parts taken from reference TRBV28 and TRBJ1-6, reads DVKVTQSSRYLVKRTGEKVFLECVQDMDHENMFWYRQDPGLGLRLIYFSYDVKMKEKGDIPEGYSVSREKKERFSLILESASTNQTSMYLCASSPPGQGINPPLHFGNGTRLTVT.

V is TRBV5-1 and J is TRBJ1-1; D is perhaps TRBD1 (6 bases). Deletions cut 4 bases from V and 11 bases from J, with 18 bases between. The CDR3 is made up of 13 amino acids. CDR1 and CDR2 from the germline V gene are SGHRS and YFSETQ. CDR3 sequence reads: CASSAQGPAGAFF. CDR3 bases: TGCGCCAGCAGCGCACAGGGCCCAGCGGGGGCTTTCTTT.